This T cell receptor beta chain stems from a study of OX40 agonist ivuxolimab in advanced cancers. Study context: The study reported partial responses in three patients: one hepatocellular carcinoma, two cutaneous melanoma.

The CDR3 is 16 amino acids. Germline assignment: CDR1 SGHRS and CDR2 YFSETQ. The germline V and J ends were trimmed by 0 bases and 2 bases, with 12 bases remaining between them. Profiled with immunoSEQ multiplex PCR; TCRdb holds only in-frame clones, not every one. Of about 94,000 clones listed, about nine tenths are singletons. The receptor comes from an adult with an advanced solid tumor such as melanoma, head and neck, liver or kidney cancer. This specimen consisted of CD4+ or CD8+ T cells sorted from blood, obtained in a trial of the OX40 agonist ivuxolimab. The chain has TRBV5-1 and TRBJ2-1; a weak D match, TRBD1 (5 bases). The CDR3 DNA sequence: TGCGCCAGCAGCTTGGATCTGGGGCGCGCCTACAATGAGCAGTTCTTC. The encoded protein is CASSLDLGRAYNEQFF. The full variable domain, its missing parts supplied by reference TRBV5-1 and TRBJ2-1, is KAGVTQTPRYLIKTRGQQVTLSCSPISGHRSVSWYQQTPGQGLQFLFEYFSETQRNKGNFPGRFSGRQFSNSRSEMNVSTLELGDSALYLCASSLDLGRAYNEQFFGPGTRLTVL.